Shown below are 9 T cell receptor beta chains from a single sample sequenced in a study of T cell repertoires in cytomegalovirus infection (dated by TCRdb to about 2019). Antigens for these TCRs are unknown. This specimen's treatment or condition label, interpreted: in vitro stimulation with specific CMV peptide epitopes to enrich CMV-specific T cells. Sequenced on an Illumina HiSeq 1500. In TCRdb, the public reads were trimmed at Q25 with fastp and aligned with MiXCR, with productive beta chains retained. Every distinct CDR3 protein forms one entry, paired with its most common genes and DNA. This sample gives about 340,000 distinct CDR3 sequences in total; almost 30% of them show up just once. 15% to 20% of the sample goes to the ten largest clones. Material: cultured PBMCs, obtained from culture after CMV antigen stimulation. All receptors derive from a human donor in good health (CMV status not recorded). Some clones in this sample may be carry-over from other donors' samples.

This chain joins TRBV18 and TRBJ2-7, with 12 bases aligning to TRBD1. Germline assignment: CDR1 KGHSH and CDR2 LQKENI. The CDR3 spans 16 residues. V was clipped by 3 bases and J by 4 bases; unmatched bases: 7. CDR3 residues: CASSPTWGQGAYEQYF. For the CDR3, the DNA is TGTGCCAGCTCACCCACTTGGGGACAGGGGGCTTACGAGCAGTACTTC.

The rearrangement joins TRBV4-2 to TRBJ2-1; no firm D call. CDR3 length equals 15 residues. Trimming cost V 1 base and J 1 base, with 8 bases left between them. The germline V gene encodes CDR1 LGHNA and CDR2 YNFKEQ. The CDR3 DNA sequence: TGTGCCAGCAGCCAAGGTGGAGTTTCCTACAATGAGCAGTTCTTC. Its protein product is CASSQGGVSYNEQFF.

This clonotype turned up a few times. J is TRBJ1-2 and V is TRBV7-8; D gene uncertain. This CDR3 is built from 16 residues. CDR1 is SGHVS, CDR2 FQNEAQ, per germline. V was cut by 4 bases and J by 4 bases, with 19 bases left in between. The CDR3 region is CASSSLGEREGYGYTF. The DNA for the CDR3 is TGTGCCAGCAGCTCGTTGGGAGAGAGGGAAGGCTATGGCTACACCTTC.

This clonotype came up a few times. The rearrangement joins TRBV18 to TRBJ2-3, with D unclear. Trimming left V 3 bases short and J 0 bases short, with 4 bases between. This CDR3 contains 13 residues. Germline assignment: CDR1 KGHSH and CDR2 LQKENI. The CDR3 DNA is TGTGCCAGCTCACCCTCTAGCACAGATACGCAGTATTTT. Amino acid sequence: CASSPSSTDTQYF.

In its sample, this clonotype was seen a few times. This chain links TRBV11-1 with TRBJ2-7; D is undetermined. V lost 5 bases and J 3 bases, leaving 14 bases between the germline ends. Germline-derived CDR1 and CDR2 are SGHAT and FQDESV (reference sequence). The length of the CDR3 is 14 residues. The CDR3 coding sequence is TGTGCCAGCAGCCCACAGCTTGGTTTCTACGAGCAGTACTTC. Amino acid sequence: CASSPQLGFYEQYF.

Only a few counts were recorded for this clonotype. V gene TRBV4-1 combines with J gene TRBJ2-1; unclear D gene. Germline CDR1 and CDR2: MGHRA and YSYEKL. Deletions cut 0 bases from V and 12 bases from J, with 15 bases between. This CDR3 region has 14 residues. The CDR3 here is CASSQDEVGRAQFF. CDR3 in DNA: TGCGCCAGCAGCCAAGATGAGGTGGGAAGGGCGCAGTTCTTC.

This clonotype occurred many times. The chain joins TRBV7-9 to TRBJ2-3; D not certain. Trimming cost V 5 bases and J 6 bases, with 12 bases left between them. Germline V gene sequence: CDR1 SEHNR, CDR2 FQNEAQ (reference sequence). The CDR3 is 13 residues long. The CDR3 DNA reads TGTGCCAGCAGCCCTCGGACCCTCGATACGCAGTATTTT. This encodes CASSPRTLDTQYF. Variable domain in full (rest from reference TRBV7-9 and TRBJ2-3): DTGVSQNPRHKITKRGQNVTFRCDPISEHNRLYWYRQTLGQGPEFLTYFQNEAQLEKSRLLSDRFSAERPKGSFSTLEIQRTEQGDSAMYLCASSPRTLDTQYFGPGTRLTVL.

The CDR3 DNA is TGCGCCAGCAGCCTCTCGCGGGGGTTGGTGAACACTGAAGCTTTCTTT. Protein sequence: CASSLSRGLVNTEAFF. The rearrangement joins TRBV4-1 to TRBJ1-1, with a weak D call TRBD1 (5 bases). Germline values: CDR1 MGHRA, CDR2 YSYEKL. Trimming removed 4 bases at V and 0 bases at J, with 15 bases between. The CDR3 extends over 16 amino acids.

This clonotype was observed a few times. The chain couples TRBV28 to TRBJ1-4; D gene ambiguous. Germline V gene lookup returns CDR1 MDHEN and CDR2 SYDVKM. The CDR3 has 15 residues. V was shortened by 6 bases and J by 6 bases, with 17 bases between the two germline ends. This CDR3 is CASRLTRGWDEKLFF. CDR3 DNA: TGTGCCAGCAGACTGACCCGGGGTTGGGATGAAAAACTGTTTTTT.